A selection of T cell receptor beta chains follows, all from one sample in a study of T cell repertoires in cytomegalovirus infection. From the reads, TCRdb called clonotypes with MiXCR, one entry per CDR3 protein. The table includes under 800,000 distinct CDR3 sequences, approximately 25% detected once. Sequencing input: CD8+ T cells from PBMCs. Receptors were obtained from a human donor in good health (CMV status not recorded). Some clones in this sample may be carry-over from other donors' samples. CDR3s include the opening cysteine and the closing phenylalanine or tryptophan. The D gene is left open where the match is weak. Size is stated for part of the rows, as once, few or many counts, or as a class when the clone is expanded.

NA,TRBV28,TRBJ1-5,NA,TGTGCCAGCAGCCGAGAGGGGGATCAGCCCCAGCATTTT,CASSREGDQPQHF
few,TRBV10-3,TRBJ2-2,NA,TGTGCCATCTTAACGGATCTCGGCGGGGAGCTGTTTTTT,CAILTDLGGELFF
many,TRBV12-3/TRBV12-4,TRBJ2-1,NA,TGTGCCATCGGCCGCAATGAGCAGTTCTTC,CAIGRNEQFF
few,TRBV6-2/TRBV6-3,TRBJ1-2,NA,TGTGCCAGCATTTTCCGGGACGGTGCTAACTATGGCTACACCTTC,CASIFRDGANYGYTF
many,TRBV7-2,TRBJ2-5,NA,TGTGCCAGCAGCTTGAAGGGCAATGGAGCCTTAGAGGAGACCCAGTACTTC,CASSLKGNGALEETQYF
NA,TRBV20-1,TRBJ2-1,TRBD2,TGCAGTGCAGATAGCGGGGGGCAAATTTTCTCCTACAATGAGCAGTTCTTC,CSADSGGQIFSYNEQFF
few,TRBV5-1,TRBJ2-7,NA,TGCGCCAGCAGCTTGCCGTCAGAGGGCTACTACGAGCAGTACTTC,CASSLPSEGYYEQYF
many,TRBV5-6,TRBJ1-6,NA,TGTGCCAGCAGCTTGGAAGGGTTCTATAATTCACCCCTCCACTTT,CASSLEGFYNSPLHF
NA,TRBV5-6,TRBJ2-5,TRBD2,TGTGCCAGCAGTTATTACCCGGGACTAGCTCGGGGGTGGGAGACCCAGTACTTC,CASSYYPGLARGWETQYF
few,TRBV2,TRBJ2-1,TRBD2,TGTGCCAGCAGGAGCGGGGGTATCGACAATGAGCAGTTCTTC,CASRSGGIDNEQFF
few,TRBV19,TRBJ2-1,TRBD2,TGTGCCAGCGAGCGGGGGATCTACAATGAGCAGTTCTTC,CASERGIYNEQFF
NA,TRBV6-2/TRBV6-3,TRBJ2-3,NA,TGTGCCAGCAGTTACGATTATTGGGGCACAGATACGCAGTATTTT,CASSYDYWGTDTQYF
few,TRBV24-1,TRBJ2-3,TRBD2,TGTGCCACCAGTGATAGTTTACGAGGACTAGCGGGGGGGCGGACAGATACGCAGTATTTT,CATSDSLRGLAGGRTDTQYF
few,TRBV20-1,TRBJ2-3,NA,TGCAGTGCTAGAGACCCCAGTAAGTTGGGGGGCCCAGATACGCAGTATTTT,CSARDPSKLGGPDTQYF
few,TRBV29-1,TRBJ2-7,NA,TGCAGCGTTGAAGAGAGTGACCCCTCCTACGAGCAGTACTTC,CSVEESDPSYEQYF
NA,TRBV7-9,TRBJ2-2,NA,TGTGCCAGCACCCCCGACCAGGGATTCGCCGGGGAGCTGTTTTTT,CASTPDQGFAGELFF
NA,TRBV27,TRBJ2-5,NA,TGTGCCAGCAGGGGGGGAGATTTCGAGACCCAGTACTTC,CASRGGDFETQYF